The 8 T cell receptor beta chains listed next were all sequenced from one sample in a study of T cells in Graves' hyperthyroidism and ophthalmopathy. The CDR3 regions of TCR beta were amplified from RNA transcripts. Researchers ran a first-round RT-PCR on the TCR CDR3 using the HTBI primer set. One entry per CDR3 protein, called by TCRdb with MiXCR from the multiplex PCR reads. The data contain 540,000 or so distinct CDR3 sequences, roughly 14% of them singletons. Material for sequencing was blood. All receptors derive from a woman under 40 with Graves' hyperthyroidism.

The V and J genes are TRBV6-2 or TRBV6-3 and TRBJ2-1; 15 bases are a match to TRBD2. V was pared by 2 bases and J by 1 base, with 6 bases of the junction left unmatched. Germline CDR1 is MNHEY and CDR2 is SVGEGT. This CDR3 spans 19 amino acids. The CDR3 spells CASSYRTSGRAESYNEQFF. The DNA for the CDR3 is TGTGCCAGCAGTTACCGGACTAGCGGGAGGGCCGAATCCTACAATGAGCAGTTCTTC.

This clonotype has more than one count but fewer than ten. The chain joins TRBV19 to TRBJ1-2, with D maybe TRBD1 (5 bases). Germline CDR1 LNHDA, CDR2 SQIVND (reference sequence). V was shortened by 6 bases and J by 4 bases, with 12 bases between the two germline ends. This CDR3 is built from 13 residues. This CDR3 is CASRVDKGYGYTF. The CDR3 DNA sequence: TGTGCCAGTAGGGTGGACAAAGGCTATGGCTACACCTTC.

V and J are TRBV4-3 and TRBJ2-1, with 13 bases fitting TRBD2. CDR3 size: 18 residues. V lost 2 bases, J lost 8 bases, and 12 bases stayed unmatched. Germline loops: CDR1 LGHNA, CDR2 YSLEER. The CDR3, as DNA: TGCGCCAGCAGCCAATTGAGGGCGACTAGCGGGAGGAGGGATGAGCAGTTCTTC. Translated: CASSQLRATSGRRDEQFF.

The chain recombines TRBV7-2 with TRBJ2-7; 11 bases match TRBD2. The V and J ends lost 5 bases and 2 bases, in that order; junction bases with no gene match: 5. Germline CDR1 reads SGHTA; CDR2 reads FQGNSA. There are 15 residues in the CDR3. Here the CDR3 DNA reads TGTGCCAGCAGCGTCCGACTAGCGGGGCCCTACGAGCAGTACTTC. Its translation is CASSVRLAGPYEQYF.

This clonotype was found a few times. The chain couples TRBV7-9 to TRBJ2-1; D might be TRBD2 (6 bases). CDR3 size: 18 residues. Trimming shortened V by 1 base and J by 0 bases, and 16 bases separated the two germline ends. Per the germline V gene, CDR1 is SEHNR and CDR2 is FQNEAQ (reference sequence). The CDR3 loop is CASSLVGTHSYSYNEQFF. CDR3 nucleotide sequence: TGTGCCAGCAGCTTAGTTGGGACTCATAGTTACTCCTACAATGAGCAGTTCTTC.

The chain links TRBV18 to TRBJ2-7; 10 bases match TRBD1. The CDR3 is 14 residues long. V was pared by 3 bases and J by 4 bases, with 3 bases of the junction left unmatched. Germline CDR1 KGHSH, CDR2 LQKENI. The CDR3 DNA is TGTGCCAGCTCACCGGGGGGACAGGGGTACGAGCAGTACTTC. It translates to CASSPGGQGYEQYF.

The chain carries TRBV10-3 and TRBJ2-2; D possibly corresponds to TRBD2 (6 bases). Germline values: CDR1 ENHRY, CDR2 SYGVKD. The CDR3 consists of 14 residues. The CDR3 sequence: CALGGQANTGELFF. The CDR3 bases are TGTGCTTTGGGAGGCCAGGCGAACACCGGGGAGCTGTTTTTT.

With regard to this clonotype: This may be a read error, as it is one base from a much larger clone. The rearrangement links TRBV27 to TRBJ2-3; D is possibly TRBD2 (6 bases). CDR3 length: 12 amino acids. Germline assignment: CDR1 MNHEY and CDR2 SMNVEV (reference sequence). The V end lost 8 bases, the J end lost 1 base, and 7 bases lay between the germline ends. The CDR3 DNA reads TGTGCCAGCTGGGGGGGCACAGATACGCAGTATTTT. Amino acid sequence: CASWGGTDTQYF.